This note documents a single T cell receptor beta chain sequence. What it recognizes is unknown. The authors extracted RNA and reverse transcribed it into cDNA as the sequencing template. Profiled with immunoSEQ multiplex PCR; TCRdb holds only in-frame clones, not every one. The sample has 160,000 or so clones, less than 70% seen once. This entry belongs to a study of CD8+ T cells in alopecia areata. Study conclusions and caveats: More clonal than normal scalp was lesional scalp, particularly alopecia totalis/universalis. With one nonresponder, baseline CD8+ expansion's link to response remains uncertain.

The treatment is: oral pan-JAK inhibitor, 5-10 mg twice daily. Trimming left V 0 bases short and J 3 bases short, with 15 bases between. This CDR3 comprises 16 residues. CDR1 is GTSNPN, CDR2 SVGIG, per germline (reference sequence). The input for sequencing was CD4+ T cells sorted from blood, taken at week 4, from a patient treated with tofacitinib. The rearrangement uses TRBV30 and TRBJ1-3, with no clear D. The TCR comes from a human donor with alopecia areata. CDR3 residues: CAWSVLPARFGNTIYF. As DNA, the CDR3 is TGTGCCTGGAGTGTTCTTCCGGCGAGGTTTGGAAACACCATATATTTT.